The clone carrying this T cell receptor beta chain occurred a few times. The sample belongs to a study of T cells in localized non-small cell lung cancer. This table comes from immunoSEQ multiplex PCR, and its TCRdb copy is limited to in-frame clones, with some not included. The data show about 3,000 clones, 25% seen once. With 6 bases clipped from V and 8 bases from J, the junction kept 6 bases outside the gene matches. Germline CDR1 and CDR2: WSHSY and SAAADI. The CDR3 length is 14 residues. The sample was lung tumor tissue, taken before any cancer treatment. V is TRBV10-2 and J is TRBJ1-4, with 10 bases identical to TRBD1. The sequence derives from a man aged 35 to 69 with stage III lung adenocarcinoma. The CDR3: CASRVDRGAEKLFF. The CDR3 DNA sequence: TGCGCCAGCAGGGTGGACAGGGGGGCCGAAAAACTGTTTTTT.